The 3 T cell receptor beta chains below all came from one sample that was sequenced in a study of blood T cells in healthy people across ages. PCR was performed a second time for 7 to 11 cycles using a sample-barcoded 5' primer and a J-beta primer mix. In TCRdb, the 5' RACE reads were re-called with MiXCR into one record per CDR3 protein. The data contain over 1,500,000 distinct CDR3 sequences, less than 50% of them seen just once; the ten biggest clones take up over 2%. The sample comprised blood. The receptors here all came from a woman aged 40 to 50 in good health.

Worth noting for this clonotype: Mismatch with germline at one junction end may stem from a read error. The chain employs TRBV20-1 and TRBJ2-1, with D tentatively TRBD2 (6 bases). Germline-derived CDR1 and CDR2 are DFQATT and SNEGSKA (reference sequence). The CDR3 spans 12 residues. The DNA of the CDR3 is TGCAGTGCTGACGGGACTGACAATAAGCAGTTCTTC. It encodes CSADGTDNKQFF.

As to this clonotype: The junction shows a germline mismatch at one end, possibly a read error. The V call is TRBV28, the J call TRBJ2-5, with a possible D match to TRBD2 (6 bases). Germline loops: CDR1 MDHEN, CDR2 SYDVKM. The CDR3 extends over 15 amino acids. The CDR3 loop reads CASGLSQARGETQYF. The DNA for the CDR3 is TGTGCCAGCGGTTTATCACAGGCGCGGGGAGAGACCCAGTACTTC.

The chain combines TRBV29-1 with TRBJ2-3, with D unresolved. This CDR3 has 11 amino acids. CDR1 is SQVTM, CDR2 ANQGSEA, per germline. The V and J ends lost 6 bases and 3 bases respectively, with 7 bases between them. CDR3 bases: TGCAGCGTAAGGATTACAGATACGCAGTATTTT. The encoded protein is CSVRITDTQYF.